What follows are 5 T cell receptor beta chains derived from one specimen sequenced in a study of T cell clones after liver transplantation. Clones were sequenced by immunoSEQ multiplex PCR, and TCRdb holds only the in-frame ones, with some missing. The sample includes under 90,000 clones, about 80% of them seen just once. The sample was CD4+ T cells from blood, taken before liver transplant. These receptors all come from a human donor who received a liver transplant.

The rearrangement links TRBV9 to TRBJ2-5; tentative D call: TRBD2 (6 bases). CDR1 SGDLS and CDR2 YYNGEE come from the germline V gene. CDR3 length: 14 amino acids. The V end lost 2 bases, the J end lost 5 bases, and 13 bases lay between the germline ends. CDR3 in amino acids: CASSVGGGSETQYF. CDR3 DNA sequence: TGTGCCAGCAGCGTTGGGGGAGGTTCGGAGACCCAGTACTTC. The full variable domain, completed using reference TRBV9 and TRBJ2-5, is DSGVTQTPKHLITATGQRVTLRCSPRSGDLSVYWYQQSLDQGLQFLIQYYNGEERAKGNILERFSAQQFPDLHSELNLSSLELGDSALYFCASSVGGGSETQYFGPGTRLLVL.

The rearrangement links TRBV5-4 to TRBJ1-1, with 9 bases that match TRBD1. CDR3 length: 16 residues. V lost 5 bases and J lost 0; bases outside the gene matches: 8. The germline CDR1 and CDR2 sequences are SGHNT and YYREEE (reference sequence). The CDR3 loop reads CASRAGTGTMNTEAFF. CDR3 nucleotides: TGTGCCAGCAGAGCCGGGACAGGGACCATGAACACTGAAGCTTTCTTT. The variable domain in full, with the rest retrieved from reference TRBV5-4 and TRBJ1-1, is ETGVTQSPTHLIKTRGQQVTLRCSSQSGHNTVSWYQQALGQGPQFIFQYYREEENGRGNFPPRFSGLQFPNYSSELNVNALELDDSALYLCASRAGTGTMNTEAFFGQGTRLTVV.

This clone came up a few times. V and J are TRBV7-3 and TRBJ2-1, with TRBD1 matching over 9 bases. Germline V gene lookup returns CDR1 SGHTA and CDR2 FQGTGA. V shed 8 bases, J shed 5 bases, and the junction held 7 bases outside the gene matches. The CDR3 is 14 amino acids. The DNA of the CDR3 is TGTGCCAGCGCACCGGGACAGGGCCACAATGAGCAGTTCTTC. It specifies CASAPGQGHNEQFF.

J is TRBJ2-5 and V is TRBV9, with D maybe TRBD2 (7 bases). Deletions cut 0 bases from V and 5 bases from J, with 11 bases between. There are 14 residues in the CDR3. In germline, CDR1 is SGDLS, CDR2 YYNGEE. This CDR3 is CASSVEKGGETQYF. The CDR3 coding sequence is TGTGCCAGCAGCGTAGAAAAGGGGGGGGAGACCCAGTACTTC.

This sequence joins TRBV19 and TRBJ2-1, with TRBD2 matching over 7 bases. From germline, CDR1 is LNHDA and CDR2 SQIVND (reference sequence). The CDR3 has 16 amino acids. The V segment lost 5 bases and the J segment 5 bases; nucleotides outside the gene matches: 12. For the CDR3, the DNA is TGTGCCAGTAGTTCCCTGGGAAGCGGGAAGGACAATGAGCAGTTCTTC. It translates to CASSSLGSGKDNEQFF.